This T cell receptor (beta chain) was obtained from a study of Tregs in tolerant kidney transplant recipients. This CDR3 has 15 amino acids. Unmatched junction bases numbered 10, after V lost 4 bases and J lost 4 bases. Germline lookup yields CDR1 SGDLS and CDR2 YYNGEE. The study's findings and limits: Antigen-driven expansion was suggested because donor-specific Tregs expanded more than all Tregs in tolerant patients. Expanding Tregs on activated donor B cells appeared to best identify donor-specific TCRbeta clones. Few patients were studied, so findings need validation in larger groups.

Recipients received nonmyeloablative bone marrow transplants from related graft donors, with transient mixed chimerism. Unstimulated Tregs (CD4+CD25+CD127-) and CD4+CD25- non-Tregs were sorted from PBMCs. Worth noting for this clone: Its antigen remains unidentified.

Clones were read by immunoSEQ multiplex PCR, and TCRdb kept only the in-frame ones, dropping some. The top ten hold roughly 1.7% of the sample, which has tens of thousands of clones, under 95% seen once. The material was CD4+ T cells from blood (PBMCs), obtained 12 months after the transplant. This receptor was taken from a human patient who received a combined kidney and bone marrow transplant. T cells may partly derive from the graft donor. V and J are TRBV9 and TRBJ2-7; TRBD1 agrees at 8 bases. As DNA, the CDR3 is TGTGCCAGCAGCCCACGAGCCGGACAGGGATACGAGCAGTACTTC. Translating gives CASSPRAGQGYEQYF. Full variable domain (remainder filled in from reference TRBV9 and TRBJ2-7): DSGVTQTPKHLITATGQRVTLRCSPRSGDLSVYWYQQSLDQGLQFLIQYYNGEERAKGNILERFSAQQFPDLHSELNLSSLELGDSALYFCASSPRAGQGYEQYFGPGTRLTVT.